The entry below describes one T cell receptor (beta chain). The same CDR3 also results from other DNA sequences found in this sample. Per germline, CDR1 SNHLY and CDR2 FYNNEI. The CDR3 has 15 residues. V lost 6 bases and J lost 2, with 14 bases in between. This record comes from a study of blood T cell repertoires in COVID-19. Across the study: Nucleic acid was either cDNA or gDNA, and it came from T cells, B-cell-depleted T cells, or PBMCs.

The authors' processing: Amplification of reference gene primers provided the estimated nucleated cell counts. Only in-frame clones appear in the TCRdb table, and some are missing; sequencing was by immunoSEQ multiplex PCR. The V and J calls and the clone size are those of that table, but D and trimming were determined from the DNA. The sample has tens of thousands of clones; around 87% are singletons. The rearrangement uses TRBV2 and TRBJ1-5; possible D gene TRBD1, 5 bases. The TCR originated in an elderly man with active or convalescent COVID-19. Sequencing was done on a sample of peripheral blood. CDR3 amino acids: CASRGGGVGNQPQHF. The DNA for the CDR3 is TGTGCCAGCAGAGGTGGGGGGGTCGGCAATCAGCCCCAGCATTTT.